This T cell receptor (beta chain) was sequenced in a study of Ad26.COV2.S vaccination and SARS-CoV-2 variants. Treatment specified: around 19 received Ad26.COV2.S at low or high dose, single or two shots; about 5 received placebo; per-sample allocation not given. Vaccine and placebo recipients were sampled on day 63 after the first injection. Profiling relied on immunoSEQ multiplex PCR, and the TCRdb table lists in-frame clones only, not all of them. Of about 460,000 clones in the sample, about 89% were seen once. The sequencing used peripheral blood, collected in a trial of Ad26.COV2.S vaccine versus placebo. This TCR derives from a person aged 18-60 years who received the Ad26.COV2.S COVID-19 vaccine or a placebo.

The CDR3 spells CASSLIPGGQVDTQYF. The CDR3 DNA sequence: TGTGCCAGCAGTTTGATCCCCGGAGGACAGGTCGATACGCAGTATTTT. V and J are TRBV28 and TRBJ2-3; the match to TRBD1 covers 7 bases. The J segment lost 6 bases and the V segment lost 3 bases, leaving 12 bases of the junction unmatched. CDR3 length: 16 amino acids. Per the germline V gene, CDR1 is MDHEN and CDR2 is SYDVKM.